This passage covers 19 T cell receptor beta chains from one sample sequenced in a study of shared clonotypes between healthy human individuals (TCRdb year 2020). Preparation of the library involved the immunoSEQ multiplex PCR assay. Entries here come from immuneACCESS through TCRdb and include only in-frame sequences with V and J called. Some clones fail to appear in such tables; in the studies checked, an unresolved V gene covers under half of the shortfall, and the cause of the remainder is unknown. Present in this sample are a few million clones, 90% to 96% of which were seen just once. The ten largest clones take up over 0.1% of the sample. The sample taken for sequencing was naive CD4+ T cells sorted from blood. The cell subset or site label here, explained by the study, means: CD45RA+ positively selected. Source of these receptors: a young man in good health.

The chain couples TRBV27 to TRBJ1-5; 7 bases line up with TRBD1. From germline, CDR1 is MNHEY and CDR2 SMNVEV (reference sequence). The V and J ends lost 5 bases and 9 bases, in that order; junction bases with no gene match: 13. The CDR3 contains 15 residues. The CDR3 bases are TGTGCCAGCAGTCCGGGACAGATGATACTATGGCCCCAGCATTTT. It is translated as CASSPGQMILWPQHF.

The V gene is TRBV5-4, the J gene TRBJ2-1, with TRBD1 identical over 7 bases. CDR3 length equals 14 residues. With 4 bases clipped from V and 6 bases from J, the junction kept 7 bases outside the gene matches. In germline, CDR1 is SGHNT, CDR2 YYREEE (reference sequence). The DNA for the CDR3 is TGTGCCAGCAGCCCAGGACAGGTTCTCAATGAGCAGTTCTTC. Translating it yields CASSPGQVLNEQFF.

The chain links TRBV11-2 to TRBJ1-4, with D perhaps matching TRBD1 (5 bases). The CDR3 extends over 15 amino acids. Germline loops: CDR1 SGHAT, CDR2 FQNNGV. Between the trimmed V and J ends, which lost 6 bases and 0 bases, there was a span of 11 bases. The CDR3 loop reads CASSSRGPTNEKLFF. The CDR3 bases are TGTGCCAGCAGTTCTCGGGGACCAACTAATGAAAAACTGTTTTTT.

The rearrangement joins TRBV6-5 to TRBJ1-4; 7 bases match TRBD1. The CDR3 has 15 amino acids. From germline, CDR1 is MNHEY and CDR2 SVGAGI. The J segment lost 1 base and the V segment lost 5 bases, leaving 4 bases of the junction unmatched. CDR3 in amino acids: CASSLGTVTNEKLFF. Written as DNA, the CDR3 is TGTGCCAGCAGTCTCGGGACAGTAACTAATGAAAAACTGTTTTTT.

CDR3 DNA sequence: TGTGCCAGCAGCTTGGAACCCCTAGCGGGAGGCACAGATACGCAGTATTTT. It specifies CASSLEPLAGGTDTQYF. The chain recombines TRBV5-4 with TRBJ2-3; 10 bases are shared with TRBD2. The CDR3 has 17 amino acids. V lost 0 bases and J lost 1; bases outside the gene matches: 5. The V gene's germline CDR1 is SGHNT and CDR2 YYREEE (reference sequence).

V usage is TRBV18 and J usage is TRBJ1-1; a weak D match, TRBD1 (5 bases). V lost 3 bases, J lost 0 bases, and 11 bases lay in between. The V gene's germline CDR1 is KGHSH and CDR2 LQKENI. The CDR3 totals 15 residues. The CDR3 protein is CASSPIREMNTEAFF. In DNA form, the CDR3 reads TGTGCCAGCTCACCGATCAGGGAAATGAACACTGAAGCTTTCTTT. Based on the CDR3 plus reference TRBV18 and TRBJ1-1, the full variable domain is NAGVMQNPRHLVRRRGQEARLRCSPMKGHSHVYWYRQLPEEGLKFMVYLQKENIIDESGMPKERFSAEFPKEGPSILRIQQVVRGDSAAYFCASSPIREMNTEAFFGQGTRLTVV.

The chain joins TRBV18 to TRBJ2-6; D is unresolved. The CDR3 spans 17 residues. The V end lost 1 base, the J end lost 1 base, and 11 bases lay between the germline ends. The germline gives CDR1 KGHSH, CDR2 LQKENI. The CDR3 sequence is CASSPRSSGSGANVLTF. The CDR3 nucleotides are TGTGCCAGCTCACCACGTTCTTCAGGATCTGGGGCCAACGTCCTGACTTTC.

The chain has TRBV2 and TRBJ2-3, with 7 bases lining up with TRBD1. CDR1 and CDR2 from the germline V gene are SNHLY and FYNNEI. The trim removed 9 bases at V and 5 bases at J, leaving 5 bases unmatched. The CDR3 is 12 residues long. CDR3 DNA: TGTGCCAGTGACAGGGCCGGAGATACGCAGTATTTT. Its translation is CASDRAGDTQYF.

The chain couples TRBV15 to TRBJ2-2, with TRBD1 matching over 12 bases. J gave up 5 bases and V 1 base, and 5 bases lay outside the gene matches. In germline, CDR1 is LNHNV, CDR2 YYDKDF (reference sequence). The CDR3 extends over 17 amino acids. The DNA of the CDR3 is TGTGCCACCAGCAGAGGGGGGACAGGGGGCACGACCGGGGAGCTGTTTTTT. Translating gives CATSRGGTGGTTGELFF.

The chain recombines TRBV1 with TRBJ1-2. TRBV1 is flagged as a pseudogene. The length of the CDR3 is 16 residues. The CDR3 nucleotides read TGCACCAGCAGCCCTGGTTACTGCTCAGCTAACTATGGCTACACCTTC. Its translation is CTSSPGYCSANYGYTF.

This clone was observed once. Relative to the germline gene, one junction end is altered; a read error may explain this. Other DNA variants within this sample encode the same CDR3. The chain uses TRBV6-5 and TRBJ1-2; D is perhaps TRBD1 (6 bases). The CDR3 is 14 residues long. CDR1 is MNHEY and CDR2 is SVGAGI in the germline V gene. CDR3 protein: CASSYSTGNYGYTF. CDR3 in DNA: TGTGCCAGCAGCTACTCGACAGGCAACTATGGCTACACCTTC.

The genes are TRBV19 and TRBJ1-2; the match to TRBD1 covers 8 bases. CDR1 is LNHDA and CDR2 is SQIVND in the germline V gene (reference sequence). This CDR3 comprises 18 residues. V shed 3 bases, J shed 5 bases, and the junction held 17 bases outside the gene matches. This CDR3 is CASSIRAAAGGLAYGYTF. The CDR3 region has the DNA TGTGCCAGTAGTATTAGAGCGGCTGCAGGGGGCCTCGCTTATGGCTACACCTTC.

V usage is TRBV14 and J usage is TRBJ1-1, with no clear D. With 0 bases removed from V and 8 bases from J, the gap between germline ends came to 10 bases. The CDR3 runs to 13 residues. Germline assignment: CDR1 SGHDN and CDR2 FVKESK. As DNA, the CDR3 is TGTGCCAGCAGCCAAGATATCCAGGTCGAAGCTTTCTTT. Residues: CASSQDIQVEAFF.

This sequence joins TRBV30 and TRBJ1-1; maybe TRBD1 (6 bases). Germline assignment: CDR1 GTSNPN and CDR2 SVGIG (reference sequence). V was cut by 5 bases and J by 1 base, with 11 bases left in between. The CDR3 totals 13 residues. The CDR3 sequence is CAWGIRGNTEAFF. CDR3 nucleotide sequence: TGTGCCTGGGGTATCAGGGGGAACACTGAAGCTTTCTTT.

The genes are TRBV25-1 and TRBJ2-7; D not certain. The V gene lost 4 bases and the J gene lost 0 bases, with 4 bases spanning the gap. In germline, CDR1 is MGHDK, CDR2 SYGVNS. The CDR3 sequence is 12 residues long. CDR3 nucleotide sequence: TGTGCCAGCAGTGGGGGCTCCTACGAGCAGTACTTC. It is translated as CASSGGSYEQYF.

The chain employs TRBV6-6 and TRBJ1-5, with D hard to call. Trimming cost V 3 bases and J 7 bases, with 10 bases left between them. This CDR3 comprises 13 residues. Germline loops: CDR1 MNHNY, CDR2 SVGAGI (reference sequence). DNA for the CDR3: TGTGCCAGCAGTTATCAACCGGGGCAGCCCCAGCATTTT. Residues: CASSYQPGQPQHF.

The CDR3, as DNA: TGTGCCACCAGCAGACTAGCGGGAGGGAACAATGAGCAGTTCTTC. The encoded protein is CATSRLAGGNNEQFF. The chain has TRBV15 and TRBJ2-1; 12 bases map to TRBD2. CDR3 length: 15 amino acids. V lost 2 bases and J lost 5; bases outside the gene matches: 1. Germline values: CDR1 LNHNV, CDR2 YYDKDF (reference sequence). Based on the CDR3 plus reference TRBV15 and TRBJ2-1, the full variable domain is DAMVIQNPRYQVTQFGKPVTLSCSQTLNHNVMYWYQQKSSQAPKLLFHYYDKDFNNEADTPDNFQSRRPNTSFCFLDIRSPGLGDTAMYLCATSRLAGGNNEQFFGPGTRLTVL.

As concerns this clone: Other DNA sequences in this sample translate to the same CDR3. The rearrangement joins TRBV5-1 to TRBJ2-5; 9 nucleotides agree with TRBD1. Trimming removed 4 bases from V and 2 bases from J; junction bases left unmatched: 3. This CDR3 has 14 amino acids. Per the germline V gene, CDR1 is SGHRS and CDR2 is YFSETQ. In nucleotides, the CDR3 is TGCGCCAGCAGCACGGACAGGGGACAAGAGACCCAGTACTTC. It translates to CASSTDRGQETQYF.

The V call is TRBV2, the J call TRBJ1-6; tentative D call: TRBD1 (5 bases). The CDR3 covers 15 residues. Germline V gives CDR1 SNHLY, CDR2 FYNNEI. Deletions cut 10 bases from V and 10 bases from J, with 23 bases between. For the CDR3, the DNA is TGTGCCACTGAAAGGGATAGGGGCCCTAGGTCACCCCTCCACTTT. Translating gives CATERDRGPRSPLHF. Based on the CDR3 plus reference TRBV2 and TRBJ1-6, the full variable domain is EPEVTQTPSHQVTQMGQEVILRCVPISNHLYFYWYRQILGQKVEFLVSFYNNEISEKSEIFDDQFSVERPDGSNFTLKIRSTKLEDSAMYFCATERDRGPRSPLHFGNGTRLTVT.